This T cell receptor beta chain was recorded in a study of neurological immune-mediated disorders. 5'RACE employing 10-nucleotide random UMIs yielded the cDNA. TCRdb ran MiXCR on the 5' RACE reads and lists one entry per CDR3 protein. The sample lists under 75,000 distinct CDR3 sequences, approximately 5.3% occurring once. Overall study results and limits: None of the CDR3 amino acid sequences in expanded clones turned up in more than one subject, which points to private repertoires in all groups. The study phylogenetically grouped the repertoires of 18 of 34 multiple sclerosis patients into one related-CDR3 cluster, a possible signature.

This clonotype was detected ten times or more. Its matching antigen is unknown. V shed 8 bases and J 4 bases; nucleotides not matched to a gene: 12. The CDR3 spans 15 residues. This chain uses TRBV12-3 or TRBV12-4 with TRBJ1-1; the match to TRBD1 covers 8 bases. Source material: PBMCs. This receptor was obtained from a human donor with multiple sclerosis. The donor label of this sample is uncertain. The CDR3 sequence: CASADRGGMGTEAFF. The CDR3 bases are TGTGCCAGCGCAGACAGGGGAGGAATGGGCACTGAAGCTTTCTTT.